Shown below are 3 T cell receptor beta chains from a single sample sequenced in a study of CD8 T cells in ankylosing spondylitis. TCRdb passed the 5' RACE reads through MiXCR, listing each CDR3 protein once. The sample has fewer than 200,000 distinct CDR3 sequences, over 15% seen once. Sequencing was performed on blood, either unsorted or a sorted T cell fraction (not recorded which). All receptors derive from a male donor between 10 and 30 years old with ankylosing spondylitis or in good health (not recorded which).

The table lists this clonotype with many counts. The V call is TRBV6-2 or TRBV6-3, the J call TRBJ1-1; TRBD1 is a possible D gene (5 bases). V was trimmed by 6 bases and J by 2 bases, leaving 19 bases between them. The germline V gene encodes CDR1 MNHEY and CDR2 SVGEGT. CDR3 length: 16 amino acids. CDR3 protein: CASRRGREKFNTEAFF. In DNA, the CDR3 is TGTGCCAGCAGGAGGGGAAGGGAGAAGTTCAACACTGAAGCTTTCTTT.

This clonotype has at least ten counts. The rearrangement uses TRBV12-3 or TRBV12-4 and TRBJ1-2; D gene uncertain. This CDR3 comprises 13 residues. The V gene lost 3 bases and the J gene lost 7 bases, with 12 bases spanning the gap. CDR3 sequence (DNA): TGTGCCAGCAGTTTCAACAGTCGGAGTGGCTACACCTTC. Translated, it gives CASSFNSRSGYTF.

This clonotype was recorded many times. The chain recombines TRBV5-6 with TRBJ2-7; possible D gene TRBD2, 5 bases. There are 17 residues in the CDR3. Germline V gives CDR1 SGHDT, CDR2 YYEEEE. V was cut by 3 bases and J by 0 bases, with 19 bases left in between. DNA of the CDR3: TGTGCCAGCAGCTCACCTCCCCTGGAGCGGAACTCCTACGAGCAGTACTTC. It translates to CASSSPPLERNSYEQYF.